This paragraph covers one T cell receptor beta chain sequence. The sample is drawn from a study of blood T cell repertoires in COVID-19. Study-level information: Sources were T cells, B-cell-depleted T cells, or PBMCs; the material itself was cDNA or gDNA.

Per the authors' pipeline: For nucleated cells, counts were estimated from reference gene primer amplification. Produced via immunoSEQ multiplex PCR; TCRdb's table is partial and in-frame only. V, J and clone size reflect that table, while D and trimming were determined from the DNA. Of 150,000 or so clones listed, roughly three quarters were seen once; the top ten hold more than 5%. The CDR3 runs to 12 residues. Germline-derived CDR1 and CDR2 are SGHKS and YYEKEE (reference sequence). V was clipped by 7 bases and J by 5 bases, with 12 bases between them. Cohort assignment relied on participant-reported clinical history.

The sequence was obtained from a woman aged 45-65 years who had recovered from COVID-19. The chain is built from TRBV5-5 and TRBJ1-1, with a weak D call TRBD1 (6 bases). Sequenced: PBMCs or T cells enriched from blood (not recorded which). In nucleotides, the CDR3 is TGTGCCAGCGGTTCGCAGGGGACTGAAGCTTTCTTT. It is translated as CASGSQGTEAFF. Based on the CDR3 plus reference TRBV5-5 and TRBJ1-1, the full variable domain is DAGVTQSPTHLIKTRGQQVTLRCSPISGHKSVSWYQQVLGQGPQFIFQYYEKEERGRGNFPDRFSARQFPNYSSELNVNALLLGDSALYLCASGSQGTEAFFGQGTRLTVV.